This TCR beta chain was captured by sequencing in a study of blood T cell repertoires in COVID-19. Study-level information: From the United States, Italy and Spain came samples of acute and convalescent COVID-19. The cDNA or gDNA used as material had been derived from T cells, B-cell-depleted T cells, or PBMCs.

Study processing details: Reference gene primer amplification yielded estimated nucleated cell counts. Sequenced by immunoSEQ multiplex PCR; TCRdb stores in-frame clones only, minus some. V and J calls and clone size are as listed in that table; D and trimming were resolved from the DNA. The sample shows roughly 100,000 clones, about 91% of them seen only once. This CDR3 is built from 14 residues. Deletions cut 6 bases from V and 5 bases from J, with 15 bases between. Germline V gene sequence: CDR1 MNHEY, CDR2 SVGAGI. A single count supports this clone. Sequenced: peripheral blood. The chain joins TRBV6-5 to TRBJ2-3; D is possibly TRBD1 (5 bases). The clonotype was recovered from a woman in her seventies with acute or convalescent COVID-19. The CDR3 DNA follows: TGTGCCAGCAGCCCCGTCGCAAGGGGAGATACGCAGTATTTT. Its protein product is CASSPVARGDTQYF.